Listed here is a single T cell receptor beta chain. Its antigen is still unknown. The data originate from a study of CD8 T cells in Susac syndrome. This CDR3 is 15 amino acids long. The V segment lost 0 bases and the J segment 3 bases; nucleotides outside the gene matches: 2. The germline CDR1 and CDR2 sequences are DFQATT and SNEGSKA (reference sequence). Study-level points and caveats: It was acknowledged in the study that the number of individuals who were included in its TCR sequencing and HLA analysis was relatively small.

In blood CD8+ and CD4+ T cells, TCR beta underwent sequencing. It was negative isolation that provided the CD8+ and CD4+ T cells, whereas TEMRA cells were enriched by FACS. Random hexamers were used to reverse transcribe about 0.45 to 1 ug of RNA. The authors amplified TCR beta CDR3 across 54 Vbeta and 13 Jbeta using immunoSEQ multiplex PCR. TCRdb processed the immunoSEQ multiplex PCR reads anew with MiXCR; each CDR3 protein has one entry. The sample carries around 200,000 distinct CDR3 sequences, roughly 95% recorded once. This chain joins TRBV20-1 and TRBJ2-5; 12 bases align to TRBD2. The material sequenced was CD4+ T cells from PBMCs. The receptor comes from a human donor with multiple sclerosis. In DNA, the CDR3 is TGCAGTGCTAGAGACTGGACTAGCGGGGAAGAGACCCAGTACTTC. Its translation: CSARDWTSGEETQYF.